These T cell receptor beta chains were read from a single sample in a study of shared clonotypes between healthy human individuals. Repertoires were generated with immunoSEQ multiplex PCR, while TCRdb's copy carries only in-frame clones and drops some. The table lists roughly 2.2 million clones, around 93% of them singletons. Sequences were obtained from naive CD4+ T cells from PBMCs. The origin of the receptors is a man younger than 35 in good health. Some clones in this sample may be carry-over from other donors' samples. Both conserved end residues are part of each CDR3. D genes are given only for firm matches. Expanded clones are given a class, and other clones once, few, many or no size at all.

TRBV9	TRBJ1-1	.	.	CASSVGGRVNTEAFF	TGTGCCAGCAGCGTTGGGGGGCGGGTGAACACTGAAGCTTTCTTT
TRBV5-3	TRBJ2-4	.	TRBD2	CAIPTGPGGKNIQYF	TGTGCCATCCCCACCGGGCCGGGAGGTAAAAACATTCAGTACTTC
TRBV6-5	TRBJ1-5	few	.	CASSYSNREAQHF	TGTGCCAGCAGTTACTCGAACAGGGAAGCCCAGCATTTT
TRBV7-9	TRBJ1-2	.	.	CASSLGGGYTF	TGTGCCAGCAGCTTAGGGGGTGGCTACACCTTC
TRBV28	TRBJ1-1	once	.	CASSFAGGPEAFF	TGTGCCAGCAGTTTTGCGGGGGGGCCTGAAGCTTTCTTT
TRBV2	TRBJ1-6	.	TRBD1	CASRARTGEKSPLHF	TGTGCCAGCAGAGCCCGGACAGGGGAGAAGTCACCCCTCCACTTT
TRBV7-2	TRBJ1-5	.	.	CASSPVQVNQPQHF	TGTGCCAGCAGCCCTGTCCAGGTTAATCAGCCCCAGCATTTT
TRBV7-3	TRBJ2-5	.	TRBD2	CASSLRGGETQYF	TGTGCCAGCAGCTTAAGGGGAGGGGAGACCCAGTACTTC
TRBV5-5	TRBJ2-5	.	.	CASSLPGQETQYF	TGTGCCAGCAGCTTGCCAGGGCAGGAGACCCAGTACTTC
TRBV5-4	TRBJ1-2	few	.	CASSPWGAGYGYTF	TGTGCCAGCAGCCCCTGGGGGGCTGGTTATGGCTACACCTTC
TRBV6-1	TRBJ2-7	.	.	CASSEARAAQWGEQYF	TGTGCCAGCAGTGAAGCGAGGGCAGCCCAATGGGGCGAGCAGTACTTC
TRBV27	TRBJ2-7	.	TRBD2	CASSLKPSGYEQYF	TGTGCCAGCAGTCTAAAACCTAGCGGCTACGAGCAGTACTTC
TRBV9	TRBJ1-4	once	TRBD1	CASSPRPGTATNEKLFF	TGTGCCAGCAGCCCACGTCCCGGGACAGCAACTAATGAAAAACTGTTTTTT
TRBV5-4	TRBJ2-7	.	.	CASSYPGLPLYEQYF	TGTGCCAGCTCCTACCCGGGACTCCCTCTCTACGAGCAGTACTTC
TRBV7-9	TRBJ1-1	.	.	CASSQEGRGAFF	TGTGCCAGCAGTCAAGAGGGGCGCGGAGCTTTCTTT
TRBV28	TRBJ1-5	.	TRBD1	CASSLGGQGLNQPQHF	TGTGCCAGCAGTCTTGGGGGACAGGGCCTCAATCAGCCCCAGCATTTT
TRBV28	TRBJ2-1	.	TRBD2	CASSPTGGSYNEQFF	TGTGCCAGCAGTCCGACGGGGGGCTCCTACAATGAGCAGTTCTTC
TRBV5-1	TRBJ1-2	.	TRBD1	CASSHRQGDGYTF	TGCGCCAGCAGCCACCGACAGGGGGATGGCTACACCTTC
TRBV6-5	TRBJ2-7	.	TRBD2	CASSSLAGTYEQYF	TGTGCCAGCAGTTCACTAGCGGGAACTTACGAGCAGTACTTC
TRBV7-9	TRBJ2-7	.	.	CASSPGVADYEQYF	TGTGCCAGCAGCCCGGGGGTGGCAGACTACGAGCAGTACTTC
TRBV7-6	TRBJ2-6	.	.	CASSLVGSSGANVLTF	TGTGCCAGCAGCTTAGTTGGTTCCTCTGGGGCCAACGTCCTGACTTTC
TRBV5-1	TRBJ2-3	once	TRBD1	CASSLDRGDTQYF	TGCGCCAGCAGCTTGGACAGGGGGGACACGCAGTATTTT
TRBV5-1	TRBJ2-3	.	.	CATRTGSKEGTDTQYF	TGCGCCACAAGAACAGGGAGTAAAGAGGGCACAGATACGCAGTATTTT
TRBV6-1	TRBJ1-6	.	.	CASSEGRLDSPLHF	TGTGCCAGCAGTGAAGGGAGACTGGATTCACCCCTCCACTTT
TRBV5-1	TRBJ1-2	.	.	CASSLSMGNYGYTF	TGCGCCAGCAGCTTGTCAATGGGGAACTATGGCTACACCTTC
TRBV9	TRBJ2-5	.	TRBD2	CASSVATGGTIAQETQYF	TGTGCCAGCAGCGTAGCTACGGGGGGGACAATAGCCCAAGAGACCCAGTACTTC
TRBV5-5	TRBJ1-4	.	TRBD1	CASSLTGGSEKLFF	TGTGCCAGCAGCTTGACAGGGGGCTCCGAAAAACTGTTTTTT
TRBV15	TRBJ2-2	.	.	CATSRAPGELFF	TGTGCCACCAGCAGGGCCCCCGGGGAGCTGTTTTTT
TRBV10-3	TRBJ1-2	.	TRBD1	CATRWGTGYGYTF	TGTGCCACCCGGTGGGGGACAGGGTATGGCTACACCTTC
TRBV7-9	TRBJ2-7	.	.	CASSPAEQYF	TGTGCCAGCAGCCCGGCCGAGCAGTACTTC
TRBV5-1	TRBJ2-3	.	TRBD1	CASSYRDRDADTQYF	TGCGCCAGCAGCTACCGGGACAGGGACGCAGATACGCAGTATTTT
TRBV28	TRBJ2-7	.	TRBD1	CAAVRAGGTEEQYF	TGTGCCGCCGTTCGGGCAGGGGGAACGGAAGAGCAGTACTTC
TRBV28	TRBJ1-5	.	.	CATLGQGNQPQHF	TGTGCCACCCTGGGGCAGGGGAATCAGCCCCAGCATTTT
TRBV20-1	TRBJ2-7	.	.	CSARAGYEQYF	TGCAGTGCTAGAGCAGGCTACGAGCAGTACTTC
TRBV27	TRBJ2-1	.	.	CASISFRGYEQFF	TGTGCCAGCATAAGTTTTCGGGGTTATGAGCAGTTCTTC
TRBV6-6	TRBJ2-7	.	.	CASSYGTGDPSYEQYF	TGTGCCAGCAGTTACGGTACCGGAGATCCCTCCTACGAGCAGTACTTC
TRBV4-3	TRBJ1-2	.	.	CASSLEGTAYGYTF	TGCGCCAGCAGCCTCGAAGGGACCGCCTATGGCTACACCTTC
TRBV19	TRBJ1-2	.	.	CASSSHQGGGYTF	TGTGCCAGTAGTTCCCATCAGGGAGGTGGCTACACCTTC